The next 2 T cell receptor beta chains were all read from a single sample in a study of T-cell reconstitution after alpha-beta-depleted transplantation in children. Preparation of the TCRbeta library involved a method that used unique molecular identifiers. One entry per CDR3 protein results from TCRdb running MiXCR on the PCR reads. The data hold hundreds of thousands of distinct CDR3 sequences, with over 10% observed a single time. The specimen was PBMCs, mostly from graft donor cells, collected 360 days after TCRalphabeta/CD19-depleted stem cell transplant. These receptors were collected from a male patient between 5 and 17 years old who had a stem cell transplant for acute myeloid leukemia, so the T cells may come from the graft donor.

V and J are TRBV12-3 or TRBV12-4 and TRBJ2-3, with 10 bases fitting TRBD2. The CDR3 sequence is 18 residues long. The ends lost 7 bases at V and 4 bases at J; junction bases unmatched: 17. As DNA, the CDR3 is TGTGCCAGCACCCCCGCTAGCGGGAGAGGTACTAACGCAGATACGCAGTATTTT. This sequence encodes CASTPASGRGTNADTQYF.

In its sample, this clonotype was seen many times. J is TRBJ2-7 and V is TRBV5-1; weak D call: TRBD2 (6 bases). CDR1 SGHRS and CDR2 YFSETQ come from the germline V gene. Trimming removed 2 bases at V and 1 base at J, with 10 bases between. This CDR3 has 14 residues. The CDR3 DNA is TGCGCCAGCAGCTTCGGGGGAGTGTCCTACGAGCAGTACTTC. It yields the protein CASSFGGVSYEQYF.